This T cell receptor beta chain was sequenced in a study of cytomegalovirus exposure and HLA in healthy donors. Study-wide points: As a later analysis showed, several of the most significant clusters appeared to be linked to common viral pathogens. Based on reports, TCR beta sequences accurately predicted HLA-A and HLA-B alleles for most subjects. Analyzed later, most CMV-associated TCR beta chains appeared HLA-restricted. Later analysis associated a missense DCLRE1C variant with TCR beta V- and J-gene trimming.

A multiplex PCR was run with 60 Vbeta primers and 13 Jbeta primers. Generated by immunoSEQ multiplex PCR, the TCRdb table keeps only in-frame clones and is missing some. The data contain approximately 260,000 clones, 84% of them seen just once; the ten biggest clones take up approximately 2%. The CDR3 is made up of 15 amino acids. V was cut by 4 bases and J by 2 bases, with 13 bases left in between. The germline V gene has CDR1 SGHDN and CDR2 FVKESK. Notes on this clone: The target antigen is unknown.

What was sequenced was PBMCs. The clonotype originates from a woman aged 40 to 55 in good health and CMV-seropositive. This chain joins TRBV14 and TRBJ2-3; D remains ambiguous. As DNA, the CDR3 is TGTGCCAGCAGCCCAAGCCCCTACCACACAGATACGCAGTATTTT. Translating it yields CASSPSPYHTDTQYF.